This TCR beta chain was captured in a study of blood T cells in healthy people across ages. Study summary: Every two T cells gave about one barcoded beta molecule via template switching.

Findings and limits, study-wide: TCR beta diversity tracked closely with naive T cell percentage.

Sample-barcoded 5' priming and a J-beta primer mix drove a second PCR of about 6 to 12 cycles. Via MiXCR, TCRdb re-called the 5' RACE reads, giving one row per CDR3 protein. Of some 1.5 million distinct CDR3 sequences in the sample, approximately 28% are singletons; the top ten hold 7.7%. Turning to this clonotype: What it recognizes is unknown.

Germline lookup yields CDR1 MNHEY and CDR2 SVGAGI. The CDR3 runs 18 residues. V was clipped by 0 bases and J by 0 bases, with 12 bases between them. Samples each had at least 6 micrograms of total RNA extracted. The chain uses TRBV6-5 and TRBJ2-6; tentatively, D is TRBD2 (5 bases). The clonotype comes from a woman aged 25 to 45 in good health. The specimen sequenced was blood. The CDR3 DNA reads as TGTGCCAGCAGTTACTCGAAGTTCGCGGGCTCTGGGGCCAACGTCCTGACTTTC. Translation gives CASSYSKFAGSGANVLTF.